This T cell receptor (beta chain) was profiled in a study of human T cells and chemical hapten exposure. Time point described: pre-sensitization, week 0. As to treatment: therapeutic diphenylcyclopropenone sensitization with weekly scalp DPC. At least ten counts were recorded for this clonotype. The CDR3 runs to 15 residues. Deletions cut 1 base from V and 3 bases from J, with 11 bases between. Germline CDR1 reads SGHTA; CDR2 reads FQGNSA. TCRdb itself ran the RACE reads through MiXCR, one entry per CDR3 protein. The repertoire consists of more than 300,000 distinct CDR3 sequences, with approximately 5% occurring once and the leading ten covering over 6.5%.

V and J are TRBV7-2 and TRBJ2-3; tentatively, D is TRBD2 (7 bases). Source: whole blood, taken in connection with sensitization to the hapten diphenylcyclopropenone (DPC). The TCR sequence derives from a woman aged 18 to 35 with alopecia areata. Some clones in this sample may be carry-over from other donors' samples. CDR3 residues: CASSLGGGPTDTQYF. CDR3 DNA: TGTGCCAGCAGCTTAGGCGGGGGCCCTACAGATACGCAGTATTTT.